The sequence of this T cell receptor beta chain was determined in a study of cytomegalovirus exposure and HLA in healthy donors. Both 60 Vbeta primers and 13 Jbeta primers went into the PCR. Assay: immunoSEQ multiplex PCR; the TCRdb copy retains only in-frame clones and omits some. The table lists 150,000 to 200,000 clones, approximately 80% of them singletons. V lost 6 bases and J 9 bases, leaving 21 bases between the germline ends. The CDR3 covers 15 residues. Germline loops: CDR1 MNHEY, CDR2 SVGAGI. This chain uses TRBV6-5 with TRBJ2-1; maybe TRBD2 (5 bases). Material for sequencing was PBMCs. The clonotype originates from a woman aged 40 to 50 in good health and CMV-seronegative. The CDR3 DNA reads as TGTGCCAGCAGCCCGGGAACCATCCGATATGGTGAGCAGTTCTTC. The encoded protein is CASSPGTIRYGEQFF.